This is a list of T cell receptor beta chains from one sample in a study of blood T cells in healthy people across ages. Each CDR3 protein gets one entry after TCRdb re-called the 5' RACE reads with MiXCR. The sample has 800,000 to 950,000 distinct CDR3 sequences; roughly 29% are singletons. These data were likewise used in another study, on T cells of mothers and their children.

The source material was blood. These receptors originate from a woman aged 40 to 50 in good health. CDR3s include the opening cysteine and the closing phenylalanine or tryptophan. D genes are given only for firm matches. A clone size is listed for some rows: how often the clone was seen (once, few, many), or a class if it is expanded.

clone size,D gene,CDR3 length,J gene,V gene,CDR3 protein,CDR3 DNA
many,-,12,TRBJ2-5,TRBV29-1,CSVQEYQETQYF,TGCAGCGTCCAAGAATACCAAGAGACCCAGTACTTC
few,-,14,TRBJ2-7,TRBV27,CASSTFKASYEQYF,TGTGCCAGCTCCACCTTTAAAGCCTCCTACGAGCAGTACTTC
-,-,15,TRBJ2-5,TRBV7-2,CASSLNAGYQETQYF,TGTGCCAGCAGCTTAAACGCGGGGTACCAAGAGACCCAGTACTTC
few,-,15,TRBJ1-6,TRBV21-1,CASSKGGQVTSPLHF,TGTGCCAGCAGCAAGGGGGGGCAGGTGACTTCACCCCTCCACTTT
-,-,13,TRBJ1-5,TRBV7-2,CASSLDTRRPQHF,TGTGCCAGCAGCTTAGATACCCGTCGGCCCCAGCATTTT
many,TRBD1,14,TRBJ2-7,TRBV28,CASSFAGTGYEQYF,TGTGCCAGCAGCTTCGCCGGGACAGGATACGAGCAGTACTTC
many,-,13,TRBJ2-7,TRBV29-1,CSVDGGSSYEQYF,TGCAGCGTTGACGGGGGAAGCTCCTACGAGCAGTACTTC
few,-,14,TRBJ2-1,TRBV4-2,CASSQVAKAETQFF,TGTGCCAGCAGCCAAGTTGCGAAAGCGGAGACCCAGTTCTTC
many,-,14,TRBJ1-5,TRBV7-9,CASSLGGRNQPQHF,TGTGCCAGCAGCTTGGGGGGCCGGAATCAGCCCCAGCATTTT
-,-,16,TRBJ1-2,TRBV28,CASSLWTDPKRDGYTF,TGTGCCAGCAGTTTATGGACTGATCCCAAACGGGATGGCTACACCTTC
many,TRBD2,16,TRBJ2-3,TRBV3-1,CASSATGGGVTDTQYF,TGTGCCAGCAGCGCTACGGGCGGGGGGGTTACAGATACGCAGTATTTT
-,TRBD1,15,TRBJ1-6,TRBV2,CASTRTTGGISPLHF,TGTGCCAGCACTAGAACTACAGGGGGAATTTCACCCCTCCACTTT
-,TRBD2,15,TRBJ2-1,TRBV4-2,CASSQDAGGIKEQFF,TGTGCCAGCAGCCAAGATGCGGGGGGGATAAAGGAGCAGTTCTTC
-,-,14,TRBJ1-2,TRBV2,CASTGDPPNYGYTF,TGTGCCAGCACTGGAGATCCCCCAAACTATGGCTACACCTTC
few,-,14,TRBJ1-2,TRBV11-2,CASSLVSRRYGYTF,TGTGCCAGCAGCTTAGTTTCTCGGAGGTATGGCTACACCTTC
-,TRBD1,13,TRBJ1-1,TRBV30,CAWSVHRGTEAFF,TGTGCCTGGAGTGTACACAGGGGCACTGAAGCTTTCTTT
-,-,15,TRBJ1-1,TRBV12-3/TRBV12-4,CANTQQGPMNTEAFF,TGTGCCAACACCCAGCAGGGGCCTATGAACACTGAAGCTTTCTTT
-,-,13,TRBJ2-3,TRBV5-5,CASRVQRGDTQYF,TGTGCCAGCAGAGTACAGAGAGGGGATACGCAGTATTTT
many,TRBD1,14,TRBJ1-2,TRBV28,CASSSPTGTYGYTF,TGTGCCAGCAGTTCCCCGACAGGGACCTATGGCTACACCTTC
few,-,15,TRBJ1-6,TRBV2,CASRRDNLPDSPLHF,TGTGCCAGCAGGCGGGACAACCTCCCTGATTCACCCCTCCACTTT
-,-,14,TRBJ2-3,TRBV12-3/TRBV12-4,CASSLSAGSNTQYF,TGTGCCAGCAGTTTAAGTGCCGGGTCGAATACGCAGTATTTT
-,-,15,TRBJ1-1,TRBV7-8,CASSYSGILNTEAFF,TGTGCCAGCAGCTACTCGGGGATATTGAACACTGAAGCTTTCTTT
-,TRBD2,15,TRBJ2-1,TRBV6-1,CASRSGTNSYNEQFF,TGTGCCAGCAGGAGTGGGACTAACTCCTACAATGAGCAGTTCTTC
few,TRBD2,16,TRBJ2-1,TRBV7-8,CASSPLTSGGVNEQFF,TGTGCCAGCAGCCCCCTGACTAGCGGGGGGGTAAATGAGCAGTTCTTC
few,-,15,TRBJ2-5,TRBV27,CASSYQADPSSKQYF,TGTGCCAGCAGCTACCAAGCTGATCCTTCGTCGAAGCAGTACTTC
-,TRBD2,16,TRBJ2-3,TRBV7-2,CASSSRLAGGHDTQYF,TGTGCCAGCAGCTCTAGACTAGCGGGGGGCCATGATACGCAGTATTTT
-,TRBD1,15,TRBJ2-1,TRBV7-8,CASSHGQASYNEQFF,TGTGCCAGCAGCCATGGACAGGCCTCTTACAATGAGCAGTTCTTC
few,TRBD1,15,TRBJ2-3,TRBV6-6,CASSYQGAGSDTQYF,TGTGCCAGCAGTTACCAGGGGGCAGGATCGGATACGCAGTATTTT
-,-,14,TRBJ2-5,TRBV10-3,CAISASNSKETQCF,TGCGCCATCAGTGCATCGAACTCAAAAGAGACCCAGTGCTTC
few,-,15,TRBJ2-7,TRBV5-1,CASSLGDIGAYEQYF,TGCGCCAGCAGCTTGGGGGACATAGGGGCCTACGAGCAGTACTTC
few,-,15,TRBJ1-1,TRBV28,CASSSPGEMNTEAFF,TGTGCCAGCAGTTCGCCGGGGGAAATGAACACTGAAGCTTTCTTT
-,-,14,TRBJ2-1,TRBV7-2,CASSLTYVVDEQFF,TGTGCCAGCAGCTTAACTTACGTGGTAGATGAGCAGTTCTTC
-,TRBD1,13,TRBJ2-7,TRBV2,CASREGTGHEQYF,TGTGCCAGCAGGGAGGGGACAGGCCACGAGCAGTACTTC
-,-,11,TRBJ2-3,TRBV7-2,CASSLGYTQYF,TGTGCCAGCAGCTTAGGGTATACGCAGTATTTT
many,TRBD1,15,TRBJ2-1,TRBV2,CATSADRAGYNEQFF,TGTGCCACCTCGGCTGACAGGGCGGGCTACAATGAGCAGTTCTTC
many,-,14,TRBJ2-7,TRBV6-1,CASNTRTGTYEQYF,TGTGCCAGCAATACGAGGACGGGGACCTACGAGCAGTACTTC
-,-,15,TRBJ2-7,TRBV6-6,CASSYGTGVSYEQYF,TGTGCCAGCAGTTACGGGACTGGGGTCTCCTACGAGCAGTACTTC
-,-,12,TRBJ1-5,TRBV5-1,CASTQRNQPQHF,TGCGCCAGCACACAGCGCAATCAGCCCCAGCATTTT
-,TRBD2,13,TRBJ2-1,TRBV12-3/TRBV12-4,CASTSGGSFVQFF,TGTGCCAGCACTAGCGGGGGTTCCTTCGTGCAGTTCTTC
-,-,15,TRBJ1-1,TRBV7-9,CSSSLVGGVRIEAFF,TGTTCCAGCAGCTTAGTTGGTGGAGTGAGGATTGAAGCTTTCTTT